A few counts support the clone carrying this T cell receptor (beta chain). In the original processing: Nucleated cell counts were estimated from reference gene primer amplification. Profiling relied on immunoSEQ multiplex PCR, and the TCRdb table lists in-frame clones only, not all of them. The V and J calls and clone size come from that table; D and trimming were worked out from the DNA. The table lists over 200,000 clones, around 79% of them singletons. Unmatched junction bases numbered 9, after V lost 4 bases and J lost 5 bases. The CDR3 length is 15 residues. The germline V gene encodes CDR1 LGHDT and CDR2 YNNKEL (reference sequence). This entry belongs to a study of blood T cell repertoires in COVID-19. Study information: Italy, Spain and the United States were the sources of the convalescent and acute COVID-19 samples. PBMCs, B-cell-depleted T cells, or T cells provided the cDNA or gDNA that made up the material.

This sequence originates from an elderly woman with acute or convalescent COVID-19. V usage is TRBV3-1 (or the pseudogene TRBV3-2) and J usage is TRBJ2-5, with TRBD2 identical over 8 bases. The sequenced sample consisted of peripheral blood. In DNA, the CDR3 is TGTGCCAGCAGCCTAGGACCTCGGACTAGCGAGACCCAGTACTTC. This gives the protein CASSLGPRTSETQYF.